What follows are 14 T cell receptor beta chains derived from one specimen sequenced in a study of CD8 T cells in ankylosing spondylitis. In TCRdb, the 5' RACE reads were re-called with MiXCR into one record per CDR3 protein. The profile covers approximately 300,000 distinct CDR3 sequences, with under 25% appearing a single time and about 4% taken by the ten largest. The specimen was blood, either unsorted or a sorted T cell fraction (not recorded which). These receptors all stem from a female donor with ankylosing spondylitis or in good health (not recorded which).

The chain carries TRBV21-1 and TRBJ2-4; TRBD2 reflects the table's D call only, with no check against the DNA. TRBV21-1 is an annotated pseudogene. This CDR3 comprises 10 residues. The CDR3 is CASSEEVQYF. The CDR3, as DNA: TGTGCCAGCTCGGAGGAGGTTCAGTACTTC.

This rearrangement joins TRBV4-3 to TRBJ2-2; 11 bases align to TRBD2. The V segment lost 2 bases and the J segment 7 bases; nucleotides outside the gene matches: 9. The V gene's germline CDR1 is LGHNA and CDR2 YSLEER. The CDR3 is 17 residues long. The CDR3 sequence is CASSQTLSGRAGGELFF. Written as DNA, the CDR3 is TGCGCCAGCAGCCAAACTCTTAGCGGGAGGGCCGGCGGGGAGCTGTTTTTT.

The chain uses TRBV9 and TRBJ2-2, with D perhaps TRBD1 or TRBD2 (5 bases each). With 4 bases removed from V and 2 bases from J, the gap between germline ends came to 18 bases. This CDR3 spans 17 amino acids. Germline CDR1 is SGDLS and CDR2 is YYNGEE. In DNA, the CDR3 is TGTGCCAGCAGCCCCCCCGCCGGGACGGTAAACACCGGGGAGCTGTTTTTT. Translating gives CASSPPAGTVNTGELFF.

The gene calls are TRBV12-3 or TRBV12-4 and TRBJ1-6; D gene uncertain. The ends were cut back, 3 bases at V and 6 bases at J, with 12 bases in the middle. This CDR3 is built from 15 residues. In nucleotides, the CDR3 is TGTGCCAGCAGTTTTCGGGGATTGATTAATTCACCCCTCCACTTT. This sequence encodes CASSFRGLINSPLHF.

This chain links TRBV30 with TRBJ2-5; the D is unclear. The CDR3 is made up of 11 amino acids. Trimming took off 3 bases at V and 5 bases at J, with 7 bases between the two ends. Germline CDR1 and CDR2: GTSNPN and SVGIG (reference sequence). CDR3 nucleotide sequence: TGTGCCTGGAGGTCCGGGGAGACCCAGTACTTC. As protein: CAWRSGETQYF.

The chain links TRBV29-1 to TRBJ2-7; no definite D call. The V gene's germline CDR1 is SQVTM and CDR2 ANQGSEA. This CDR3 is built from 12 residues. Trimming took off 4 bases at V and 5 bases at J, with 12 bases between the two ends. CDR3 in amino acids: CSVAKGRHEQYF. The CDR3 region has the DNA TGCAGCGTTGCAAAGGGAAGGCACGAGCAGTACTTC.

CDR3 DNA sequence: TGTGCCAGCAGCCCAGAGCAGGTCTTGGGCACAGATACGCAGTATTTT. Amino acids: CASSPEQVLGTDTQYF. The chain joins TRBV7-9 to TRBJ2-3, with no clear D. The CDR3 consists of 16 residues. Germline-derived CDR1 and CDR2 are SEHNR and FQNEAQ (reference sequence). Trimming took off 5 bases at V and 1 base at J, with 16 bases between the two ends. The full variable domain, with the rest looked up from reference TRBV7-9 and TRBJ2-3, is DTGVSQNPRHKITKRGQNVTFRCDPISEHNRLYWYRQTLGQGPEFLTYFQNEAQLEKSRLLSDRFSAERPKGSFSTLEIQRTEQGDSAMYLCASSPEQVLGTDTQYFGPGTRLTVL.

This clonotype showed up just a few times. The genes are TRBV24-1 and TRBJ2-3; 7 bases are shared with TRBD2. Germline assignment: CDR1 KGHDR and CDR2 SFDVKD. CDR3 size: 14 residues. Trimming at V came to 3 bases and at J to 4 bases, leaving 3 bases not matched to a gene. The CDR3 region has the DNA TGTGCCACCAGTGATCCCCTAGCGGCAGATACGCAGTATTTT. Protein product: CATSDPLAADTQYF.

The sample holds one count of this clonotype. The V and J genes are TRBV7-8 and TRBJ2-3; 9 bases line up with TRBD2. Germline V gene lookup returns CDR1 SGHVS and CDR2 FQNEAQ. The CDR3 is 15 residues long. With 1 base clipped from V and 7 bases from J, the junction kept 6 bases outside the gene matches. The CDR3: CASSLVGREGNTQYF. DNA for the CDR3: TGTGCCAGCAGCTTAGTGGGGCGGGAGGGAAATACGCAGTATTTT.

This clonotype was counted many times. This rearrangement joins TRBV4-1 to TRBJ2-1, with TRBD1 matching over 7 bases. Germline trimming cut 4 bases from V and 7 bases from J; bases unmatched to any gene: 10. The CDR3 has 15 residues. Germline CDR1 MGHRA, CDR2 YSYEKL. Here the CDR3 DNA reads TGCGCCAGCAGCCCCACCGACAGGGAAAGGAATGAGCAGTTCTTC. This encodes CASSPTDRERNEQFF.

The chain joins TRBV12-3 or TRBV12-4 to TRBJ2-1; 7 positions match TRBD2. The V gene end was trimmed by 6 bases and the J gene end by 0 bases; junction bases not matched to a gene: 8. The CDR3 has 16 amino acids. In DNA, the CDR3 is TGTGCCAGCAGAACCAGAGCGGGGAGCTCCTACAATGAGCAGTTCTTC. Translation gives CASRTRAGSSYNEQFF.

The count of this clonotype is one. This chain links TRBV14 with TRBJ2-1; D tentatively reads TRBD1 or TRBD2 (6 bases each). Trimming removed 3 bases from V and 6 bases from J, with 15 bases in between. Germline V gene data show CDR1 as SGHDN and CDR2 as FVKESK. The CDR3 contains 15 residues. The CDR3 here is CASSHLGPGANEQFF. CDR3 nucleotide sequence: TGTGCCAGCAGCCACCTAGGTCCGGGGGCCAATGAGCAGTTCTTC.

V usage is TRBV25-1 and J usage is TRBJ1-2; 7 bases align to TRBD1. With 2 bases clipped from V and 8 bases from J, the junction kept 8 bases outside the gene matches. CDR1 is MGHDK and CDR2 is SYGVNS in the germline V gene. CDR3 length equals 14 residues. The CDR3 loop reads CASSEGDRARGYTF. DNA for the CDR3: TGTGCCAGCAGTGAAGGTGACAGGGCCCGCGGCTACACCTTC.

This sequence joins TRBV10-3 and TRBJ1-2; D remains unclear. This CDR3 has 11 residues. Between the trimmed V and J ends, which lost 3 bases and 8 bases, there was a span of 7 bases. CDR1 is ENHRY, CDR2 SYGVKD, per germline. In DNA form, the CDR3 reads TGTGCCATCAGTGAAAAGGGCGGCTACACCTTC. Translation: CAISEKGGYTF.